The subject of this entry is one TCR beta chain. Its antigen is not identified. This entry is derived from a study of graft-versus-host responses after intestinal transplantation. Whole-study context: The study gave all recipients anti-thymocyte globulin induction, then tacrolimus and steroids for 2 to 3 years.

Tissue processing of the graft released intraepithelial and lamina propria lymphocytes from it. Study-wide findings and caveats: Recipient-marrow GvH clones were detected, some having first appeared in ileum or blood.

Germline lookup yields CDR1 MRHNA and CDR2 SNTAGT. With V trimmed by 0 bases and J by 4 bases, 2 bases remained unmatched. The CDR3 loop spans 16 amino acids. Produced via immunoSEQ multiplex PCR; TCRdb's table is partial and in-frame only. The sample shows roughly 15,000 clones, around 63% of them seen only once. The V and J genes are TRBV6-4 and TRBJ2-1, with 11 bases that match TRBD2. The source is a human patient who received an intestinal transplant, so some T cells may come from the graft donor. The sample here was ileum tissue, taken 524 days after transplant. The CDR3 loop is CASSDSASGGYNEQFF. For the CDR3, the DNA is TGTGCCAGCAGTGACTCGGCTAGCGGGGGGTACAATGAGCAGTTCTTC.